The clone carrying this T cell receptor beta chain has more than one count but fewer than ten. Its antigen remains unknown. This CDR3 is built from 15 residues. V trimming: 7 bases; J trimming: 4 bases; junction bases outside the gene matches: 5. Germline V lookup: CDR1 MNHEY, CDR2 SVGEGT. This entry belongs to a study of response to subunit inactivated influenza vaccine. Findings of the study overall: Authors suggested that a seasonal influenza vaccination recruits few new T cells each time.

TCRdb passed the RT-PCR reads through MiXCR, listing each CDR3 protein once. The data show 500,000 to 600,000 distinct CDR3 sequences, about an eighth seen once. The J gene is TRBJ2-2, the V gene TRBV6-2 or TRBV6-3, with 11 bases matching TRBD2. The sequencing used PBMCs from blood, collected about 40 days after vaccination. The receptor was derived from a man aged 50 to 59 who received an inactivated influenza vaccine. In DNA form, the CDR3 reads TGTGCCAGCACATTTAGCGGGAGGGGCACCGGGGAGCTGTTTTTT. Residues: CASTFSGRGTGELFF.